Reported below is one TCR beta chain. Its specificity is not known. Collection of blood occurred at baseline, at cycle 4 day 1, and at cycle 7 day 1. Sequencing used immunoSEQ multiplex PCR; TCRdb keeps in-frame clones, though not all of them. This sample has around 100,000 clones; around 90% occur once, and the top ten carry around 0.15%. This entry belongs to a study of OX40 agonist ivuxolimab in advanced cancers. Study at large: At 0.01 to 10 mg/kg, ivuxolimab was administered intravenously to patients every 2 weeks.

This CDR3 has 16 residues. The germline V and J ends were trimmed by 7 bases and 6 bases, with 21 bases remaining between them. The V gene's germline CDR1 is SNHLY and CDR2 FYNNEI. Regarding the study as a whole: The antigen specificity of the peripheral T cells (those that were expanded) was not determined. More expanded clones were seen, on average, in CD8+ T cells than in CD4+.

This chain links TRBV2 with TRBJ2-2; possibly TRBD2 for D (5 bases). This sequence originates from an adult with an advanced solid tumor such as melanoma, head and neck, liver or kidney cancer. The sequencing used CD4+ or CD8+ T cells sorted from blood, collected in a trial of the OX40 agonist ivuxolimab. CDR3 bases: TGTGCCAGCACCGATGGTGGGCTAGCCGGGGCCGGGGAGCTGTTTTTT. Encoded protein: CASTDGGLAGAGELFF.